The 4 T cell receptor beta chains below all came from one sample that was sequenced in a study of identical twins. TCRdb processed the 5' RACE reads anew with MiXCR; each CDR3 protein has one entry. The sample consists of some 260,000 distinct CDR3 sequences, more than 13% of them appearing once. The specimen was memory (CD45RO+) T cells sorted from blood. The origin of the receptors is a woman aged 18-35 years in good health.

This clonotype was counted only a few times. The J gene is TRBJ1-1, the V gene TRBV5-1; D is unclear. Germline V gives CDR1 SGHRS, CDR2 YFSETQ. Trimming took off 2 bases at V and 1 base at J, with 12 bases between the two ends. The CDR3 totals 15 residues. Here the CDR3 DNA reads TGCGCCAGCAGCTTTTTGTCAGCAAGGAACACTGAAGCTTTCTTT. Its protein product is CASSFLSARNTEAFF.

The CDR3 DNA sequence: TGCAGTGCGTCCGGGACTCTTTGGGCAGATACGCAGTATTTT. Protein product: CSASGTLWADTQYF. V and J are TRBV20-1 and TRBJ2-3; D is possibly TRBD2 (6 bases). V was cut by 6 bases and J by 4 bases, with 17 bases left in between. The CDR3 extends over 14 amino acids. Germline lookup yields CDR1 DFQATT and CDR2 SNEGSKA (reference sequence).

This clonotype has ten or more counts. The J gene is TRBJ1-2, the V gene TRBV4-1, with 8 bases that match TRBD1. V dropped 3 bases and J dropped 1; count of bases not matched to a gene: 7. The germline CDR1 and CDR2 sequences are MGHRA and YSYEKL. The CDR3 totals 16 residues. The CDR3 sequence: CASSHPGTGFNYGYTF. For the CDR3, the DNA is TGCGCCAGCAGCCATCCTGGGACAGGATTTAACTATGGCTACACCTTC.

J is TRBJ2-7 and V is TRBV29-1, with 9 bases lining up with TRBD1. Trimming at V came to 7 bases and at J to 5 bases, leaving 12 bases not matched to a gene. The CDR3 has 14 residues. Germline assignment: CDR1 SQVTM and CDR2 ANQGSEA. CDR3 loop: CSADAGTGQNEQYF. DNA of the CDR3: TGCAGCGCCGACGCCGGGACAGGGCAAAACGAGCAGTACTTC.